A selection of T cell receptor beta chains follows, all from one sample in a study of shared clonotypes between healthy human individuals. Here immunoSEQ multiplex PCR was the method, and the copy in TCRdb shows in-frame clones only, minus some. The sample shows approximately 1,500,000 clones, around 97% of them seen only once. Source material: naive CD4+ T cells sorted from blood. All receptors derive from a man aged 30 to 45 in good health. CDR3s leave out the opening cysteine and the closing phenylalanine or tryptophan.

TRBV7-9 ASSLAGGTNEKLF
TRBV11-2 ASSLVAANTEAF
TRBV2 ASTSLQGGETQY
TRBV9 ASSVGGGTETQY
TRBV7-9 ASSEPGQGYGYT
TRBV18 ASSNTGELF
TRBV28 ASSLGGSYNEQF
TRBV28 ASSLVGGSYEQY
TRBV2 ASSENGGGLRETQY
TRBV10-2 ASSEGVREQF
TRBV6-5 ASSYRDRGYGYT
TRBV11-2 ASSFRGYYEQY
TRBV28 ASSRLAGEQY
TRBV10-2 ASSGGRVVGKGETQY
TRBV5-5 ASSLAGYEQF
TRBV5-1 ASSLAGAKNTEAF
TRBV19 ASGGAGVGGYT
TRBV18 ASSRSGGNEKLF
TRBV5-6 ASNLVSGHTDTQY
TRBV4-1 ASSQPTSGRRNEQF
TRBV6-5 ASSPGPNTGELF
TRBV18 ASSPPSGEETQY
TRBV27 ASSFLAGTDTQY
TRBV5-1 ASSAAGQEQETQY
TRBV5-1 ASRGTTVSGNTIY
TRBV19 ASRHGSYNEQF
TRBV28 ASSPGPGAYEQY
TRBV5-4 ASSLYGGNEQF
TRBV28 ASRHGETQY
TRBV10-1 ASSESRPGRISSYEQY
TRBV11-3 ASSLSAQETQY